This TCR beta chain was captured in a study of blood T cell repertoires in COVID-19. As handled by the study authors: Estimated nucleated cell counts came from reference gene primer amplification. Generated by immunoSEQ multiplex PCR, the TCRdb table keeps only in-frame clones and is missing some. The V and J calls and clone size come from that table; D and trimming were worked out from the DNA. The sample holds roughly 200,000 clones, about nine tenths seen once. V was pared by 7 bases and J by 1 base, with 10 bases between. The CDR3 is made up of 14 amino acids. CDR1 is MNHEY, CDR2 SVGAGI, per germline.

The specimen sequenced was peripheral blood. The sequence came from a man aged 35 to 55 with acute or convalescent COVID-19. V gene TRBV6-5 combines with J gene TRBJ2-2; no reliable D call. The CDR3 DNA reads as TGTGCCAGCACCCCGATCGGGAACACCGGGGAGCTGTTTTTT. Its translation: CASTPIGNTGELFF.